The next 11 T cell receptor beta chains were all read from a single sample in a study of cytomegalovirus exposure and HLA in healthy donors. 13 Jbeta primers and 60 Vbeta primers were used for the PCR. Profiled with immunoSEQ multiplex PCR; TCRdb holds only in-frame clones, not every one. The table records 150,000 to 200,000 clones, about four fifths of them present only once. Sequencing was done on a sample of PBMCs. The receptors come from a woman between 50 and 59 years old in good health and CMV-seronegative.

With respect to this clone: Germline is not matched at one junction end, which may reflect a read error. The CDR3 DNA is TGTGCCAGCAGTGTCCTGAGCGGGGACTCGGTTTTT. Translating it yields CASSVLSGDSVF. This chain uses TRBV2 with TRBJ2-3, with 7 bases lining up with TRBD2. The CDR3 is made up of 12 amino acids. From germline, CDR1 is SNHLY and CDR2 FYNNEI.

The CDR3 sequence: CASSSTGGRNYGYTF. The CDR3 DNA follows: TGCGCCAGCAGCTCCACAGGGGGACGTAACTATGGCTACACCTTC. V usage is TRBV5-1 and J usage is TRBJ1-2; 8 positions match TRBD1. CDR3 size: 15 residues. The germline V gene encodes CDR1 SGHRS and CDR2 YFSETQ. The J segment lost 1 base and the V segment lost 3 bases, leaving 5 bases of the junction unmatched. The entire variable domain, with the rest obtained from reference TRBV5-1 and TRBJ1-2, is as follows: KAGVTQTPRYLIKTRGQQVTLSCSPISGHRSVSWYQQTPGQGLQFLFEYFSETQRNKGNFPGRFSGRQFSNSRSEMNVSTLELGDSALYLCASSSTGGRNYGYTFGSGTRLTVV.

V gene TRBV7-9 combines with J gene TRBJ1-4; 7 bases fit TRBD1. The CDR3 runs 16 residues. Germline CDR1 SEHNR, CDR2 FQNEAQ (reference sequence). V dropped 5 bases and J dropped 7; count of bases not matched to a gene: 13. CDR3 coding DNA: TGTGCCAGCAGCCTGACAGTAGGGACAGAGGGTGAAAAACTGTTTTTT. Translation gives CASSLTVGTEGEKLFF.

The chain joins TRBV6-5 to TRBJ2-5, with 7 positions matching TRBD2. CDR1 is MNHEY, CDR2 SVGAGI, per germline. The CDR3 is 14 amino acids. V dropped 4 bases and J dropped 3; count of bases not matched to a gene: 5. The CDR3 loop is CASSSLGGEETQYF. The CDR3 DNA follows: TGTGCCAGCAGTTCATTGGGGGGGGAAGAGACCCAGTACTTC.

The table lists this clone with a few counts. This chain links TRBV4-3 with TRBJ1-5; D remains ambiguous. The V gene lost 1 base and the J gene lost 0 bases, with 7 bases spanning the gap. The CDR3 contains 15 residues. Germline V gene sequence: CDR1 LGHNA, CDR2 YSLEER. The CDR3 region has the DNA TGCGCCAGCAGCCAAGGGCTAGATAGCAATCAGCCCCAGCATTTT. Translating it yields CASSQGLDSNQPQHF.

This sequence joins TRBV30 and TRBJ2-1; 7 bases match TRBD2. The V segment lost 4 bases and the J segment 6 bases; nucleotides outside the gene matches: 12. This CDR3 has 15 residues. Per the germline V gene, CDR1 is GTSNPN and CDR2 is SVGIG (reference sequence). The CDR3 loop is CAWKSPASGANEQFF. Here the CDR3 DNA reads TGTGCCTGGAAATCTCCCGCGAGCGGGGCCAATGAGCAGTTCTTC.

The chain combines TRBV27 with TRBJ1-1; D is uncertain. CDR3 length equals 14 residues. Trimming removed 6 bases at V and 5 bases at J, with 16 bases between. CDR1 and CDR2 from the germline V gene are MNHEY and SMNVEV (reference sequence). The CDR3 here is CASSPSPPRTEAFF. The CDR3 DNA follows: TGTGCCAGCAGCCCTTCCCCCCCCAGGACTGAAGCTTTCTTT.

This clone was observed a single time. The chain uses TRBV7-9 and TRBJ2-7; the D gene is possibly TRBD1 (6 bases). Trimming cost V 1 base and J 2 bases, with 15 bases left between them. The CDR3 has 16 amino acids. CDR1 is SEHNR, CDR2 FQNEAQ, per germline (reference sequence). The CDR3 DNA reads TGTGCCAGCAGCTTAGGGTGGGGGCAGAGAGCCTACGAGCAGTACTTC. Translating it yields CASSLGWGQRAYEQYF.

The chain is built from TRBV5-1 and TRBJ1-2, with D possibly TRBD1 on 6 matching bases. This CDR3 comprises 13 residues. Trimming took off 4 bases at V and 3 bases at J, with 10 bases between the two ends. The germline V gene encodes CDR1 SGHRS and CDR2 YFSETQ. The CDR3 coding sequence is TGCGCCAGCAGCGTGACAGGCGACTATGGCTACACCTTC. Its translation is CASSVTGDYGYTF.

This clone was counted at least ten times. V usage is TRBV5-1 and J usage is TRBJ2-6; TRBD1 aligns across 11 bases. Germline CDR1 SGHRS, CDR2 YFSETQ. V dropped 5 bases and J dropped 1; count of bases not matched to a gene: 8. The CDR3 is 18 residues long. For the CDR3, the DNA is TGCGCCAGCAGGGGGACAGGGGGTCTAGTTTCTGGGGCCAACGTCCTGACTTTC. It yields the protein CASRGTGGLVSGANVLTF.

CDR3 sequence (DNA): TGTGCCAGCAGCGGTACTAGCCATGAGCAGTTCTTC. Translation: CASSGTSHEQFF. The chain joins TRBV9 to TRBJ2-1; D may be TRBD2 (6 bases). Germline V gene data show CDR1 as SGDLS and CDR2 as YYNGEE. There are 12 residues in the CDR3. V was clipped by 3 bases and J by 8 bases, with 9 bases between them. Drawing the rest from reference TRBV9 and TRBJ2-1, the complete variable domain is DSGVTQTPKHLITATGQRVTLRCSPRSGDLSVYWYQQSLDQGLQFLIQYYNGEERAKGNILERFSAQQFPDLHSELNLSSLELGDSALYFCASSGTSHEQFFGPGTRLTVL.